The 16 T cell receptor beta chains below were found in one sample sequenced in a study of blood T cell repertoires in COVID-19. Sequenced by immunoSEQ multiplex PCR; TCRdb stores in-frame clones only, minus some. The sample lists over 250,000 clones, roughly 87% occurring once. The source material was PBMCs or T cells enriched from blood (not recorded which). These receptors came from a woman in her twenties or thirties who had recovered from COVID-19.

This chain joins TRBV5-6 and TRBJ1-4, with unresolved D. Germline assignment: CDR1 SGHDT and CDR2 YYEEEE. The V end was cut by 0 bases, the J end by 8 bases, with 11 bases between. The CDR3 runs 14 residues. The CDR3 sequence: CASSLEGSGEKLFF. CDR3 coding DNA: TGTGCCAGCAGCTTGGAAGGGAGTGGGGAAAAACTGTTTTTT.

The chain combines TRBV27 with TRBJ2-1; perhaps TRBD1 as D (6 bases). Germline assignment: CDR1 MNHEY and CDR2 SMNVEV (reference sequence). V was shortened by 6 bases and J by 13 bases, with 22 bases between the two germline ends. The CDR3 runs 14 residues. CDR3 in amino acids: CASSPVGGLETQFF. For the CDR3, the DNA is TGTGCCAGCAGCCCAGTAGGGGGTCTGGAGACCCAGTTCTTC.

The V and J genes are TRBV19 and TRBJ1-5; TRBD1 matches at 8 bases. CDR1 is LNHDA and CDR2 is SQIVND in the germline V gene (reference sequence). V gave up 0 bases and J gave up 9 bases; unmatched junction bases: 4. This CDR3 spans 14 amino acids. Here the CDR3 reads CASSIEQGAGPQHF. The CDR3 region has the DNA TGTGCCAGTAGTATAGAGCAGGGGGCCGGGCCCCAGCATTTT.

V usage is TRBV28 and J usage is TRBJ1-2, with 7 positions matching TRBD1. The V gene end was trimmed by 6 bases and the J gene end by 0 bases; junction bases not matched to a gene: 7. CDR1 is MDHEN and CDR2 is SYDVKM in the germline V gene. The CDR3 sequence is 15 residues long. CDR3 loop: CASSKRTGSNYGYTF. The DNA for the CDR3 is TGTGCCAGCAGCAAACGGACAGGTTCTAACTATGGCTACACCTTC.

V usage is TRBV7-2 and J usage is TRBJ2-3; the D is unclear. The CDR3 is made up of 14 amino acids. Trimming took 5 bases from V and 0 from J, leaving 9 bases between them. Germline V gives CDR1 SGHTA, CDR2 FQGNSA. The CDR3 DNA is TGTGCCAGCAGCCCCCTCTCTAGCACAGATACGCAGTATTTT. Protein: CASSPLSSTDTQYF.

The chain combines TRBV10-3 with TRBJ2-7; a possible D gene is TRBD1 (6 bases). Trimming took 3 bases from V and 4 from J, leaving 13 bases between them. The CDR3 runs to 14 residues. CDR1 is ENHRY, CDR2 SYGVKD, per germline. The CDR3 protein is CAISDPTGLYEQYF. CDR3 bases: TGTGCCATCAGTGATCCGACAGGTCTATACGAGCAGTACTTC.

The CDR3 protein is CASSPGTGINYNEQFF. In nucleotides, the CDR3 is TGTGCCAGCAGCCCCGGGACAGGGATAAACTACAATGAGCAGTTCTTC. The chain is built from TRBV7-9 and TRBJ2-1; TRBD1 matches at 9 bases. The CDR3 totals 16 residues. Germline-derived CDR1 and CDR2 are SEHNR and FQNEAQ (reference sequence). The ends lost 5 bases at V and 3 bases at J; junction bases unmatched: 8.

This clone was found a few times. The chain couples TRBV13 to TRBJ1-5; TRBD1 matches at 9 bases. Germline V gives CDR1 PRHDT, CDR2 FYEKMQ (reference sequence). This CDR3 comprises 14 residues. Trimming removed 0 bases from V and 7 bases from J; junction bases left unmatched: 1. CDR3 loop: CASSLGTGGQPQHF. CDR3 DNA sequence: TGTGCCAGCAGCTTAGGGACAGGGGGACAGCCCCAGCATTTT.

The chain has TRBV27 and TRBJ2-1, with 7 bases identical to TRBD2. Unmatched junction bases numbered 6, after V lost 7 bases and J lost 0 bases. The germline CDR1 and CDR2 sequences are MNHEY and SMNVEV (reference sequence). The CDR3 spans 15 residues. The CDR3 DNA follows: TGTGCCAGCATGGGGGGGTCCCTCTCCTACAATGAGCAGTTCTTC. Its translation: CASMGGSLSYNEQFF.

The J gene is TRBJ2-5, the V gene TRBV9; 8 bases are a match to TRBD2. The J segment lost 2 bases and the V segment lost 4 bases, leaving 7 bases of the junction unmatched. Germline CDR1 reads SGDLS; CDR2 reads YYNGEE. This CDR3 comprises 15 residues. This CDR3 reads CASSLSGRGQETQYF. CDR3 coding DNA: TGTGCCAGCAGCCTCAGCGGGAGAGGGCAAGAGACCCAGTACTTC. Using reference TRBV9 and TRBJ2-5 for the parts outside the CDR3, the full variable domain is DSGVTQTPKHLITATGQRVTLRCSPRSGDLSVYWYQQSLDQGLQFLIQYYNGEERAKGNILERFSAQQFPDLHSELNLSSLELGDSALYFCASSLSGRGQETQYFGPGTRLLVL.

CDR3 in DNA: TGTGCCAGCAGCGTATCCGGGACTAGCAATTACAATGAGCAGTTCTTC. Residues: CASSVSGTSNYNEQFF. The chain joins TRBV9 to TRBJ2-1, with 9 nucleotides matching TRBD2. Trimming took 1 base from V and 4 from J; bases not matched to a gene: 6. The germline CDR1 and CDR2 sequences are SGDLS and YYNGEE. The CDR3 spans 16 residues.

The chain couples TRBV7-9 to TRBJ2-7; tentative D call: TRBD2 (6 bases). The germline CDR1 and CDR2 sequences are SEHNR and FQNEAQ (reference sequence). This CDR3 is 15 amino acids long. Trimming took off 0 bases at V and 2 bases at J, with 11 bases between the two ends. This CDR3 is CASSLAGRTPYEQYF. In DNA form, the CDR3 reads TGTGCCAGCAGCTTAGCTGGGAGGACGCCCTACGAGCAGTACTTC.

The rearrangement uses TRBV29-1 and TRBJ2-2; a weak D match, TRBD2 (6 bases). This CDR3 is built from 14 residues. Germline CDR1 SQVTM, CDR2 ANQGSEA. V shed 6 bases and J shed 5 bases, with 16 bases lying between them. The CDR3 protein is CSVVGTSGTGELFF. As DNA, the CDR3 is TGCAGCGTAGTTGGGACTTCAGGGACCGGGGAGCTGTTTTTT.

On this clone itself: The same CDR3 also results from other DNA sequences found in this sample. The chain links TRBV3-1 (or the pseudogene TRBV3-2) to TRBJ2-5; D may be TRBD1 (5 bases). This CDR3 has 12 residues. Germline loops: CDR1 LGHDT, CDR2 YNNKEL (reference sequence). V was clipped by 5 bases and J by 4 bases, with 8 bases between them. CDR3 sequence: CASSFRGETQYF. As DNA, the CDR3 is TGTGCCAGCAGCTTTAGGGGAGAGACCCAGTACTTC.

The chain is built from TRBV24-1 and TRBJ2-1, with TRBD2 matching over 7 bases. Per germline, CDR1 KGHDR and CDR2 SFDVKD. This CDR3 contains 14 residues. Germline trimming cut 5 bases from V and 10 bases from J; bases unmatched to any gene: 10. CDR3 sequence: CATSAPLGGREQFF. The CDR3 DNA sequence: TGTGCCACCAGTGCCCCCCTGGGGGGGAGGGAGCAGTTCTTC.

For this clone: The junction departs from germline at one end; a sequencing error may be responsible. The chain employs TRBV27 and TRBJ1-1; D is undetermined. CDR1 is MNHEY and CDR2 is SMNVEV in the germline V gene (reference sequence). The length of the CDR3 is 14 residues. CDR3 amino acids: CASSLSNMNTEAFF. The CDR3 nucleotides are TGTGCCAGCAGCTTATCGAACATGAACACTGAAGCTTTCTTT.